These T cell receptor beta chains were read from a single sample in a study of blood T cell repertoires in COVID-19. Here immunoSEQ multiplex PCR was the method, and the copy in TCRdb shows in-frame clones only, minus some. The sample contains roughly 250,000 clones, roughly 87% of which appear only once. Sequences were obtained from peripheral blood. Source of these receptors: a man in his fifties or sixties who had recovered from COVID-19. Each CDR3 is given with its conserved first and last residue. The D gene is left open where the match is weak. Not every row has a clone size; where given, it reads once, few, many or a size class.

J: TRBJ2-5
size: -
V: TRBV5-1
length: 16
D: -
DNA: TGCGCCAGCAGCCCAATCCTTGGACAGCTACAAGAGACCCAGTACTTC
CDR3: CASSPILGQLQETQYF

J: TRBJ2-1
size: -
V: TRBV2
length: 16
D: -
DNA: TGTGCCAGCAGTGAAGCTGGCCAGGGTTGGCGCGATGAGCAGTTCTTC
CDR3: CASSEAGQGWRDEQFF

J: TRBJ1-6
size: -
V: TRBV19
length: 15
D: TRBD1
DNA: TGTGCCAGTAGTCAAGGGGGCCAGTTTCGTTCACCCCTCCACTTT
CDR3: CASSQGGQFRSPLHF

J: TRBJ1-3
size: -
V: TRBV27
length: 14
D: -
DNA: TGTGCCAGCATGAAGAACAGGTTCGGAAACACCATATATTTT
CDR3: CASMKNRFGNTIYF

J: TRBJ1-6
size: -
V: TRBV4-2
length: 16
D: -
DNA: TGTGCCAGCAGCCAAGACCCAACAGGGTGGAATTCACCCCTCCACTTT
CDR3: CASSQDPTGWNSPLHF

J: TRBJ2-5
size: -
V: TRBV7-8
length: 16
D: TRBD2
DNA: TGTGCCAGCAGCTCCTTCCGGACTAGCGTTCAAGAGACCCAGTACTTC
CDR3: CASSSFRTSVQETQYF

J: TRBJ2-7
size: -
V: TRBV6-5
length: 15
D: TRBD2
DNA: TGTGCCAGCAGCCCCTTTAGCGGGGGCCTCTACGAGCAGTACTTC
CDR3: CASSPFSGGLYEQYF

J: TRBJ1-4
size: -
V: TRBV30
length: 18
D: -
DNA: TGTGCCTGGAGCCGCCCTTTTACGAACATAAGGGAGGGTGAAAAACTGTTTTTT
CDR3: CAWSRPFTNIREGEKLFF

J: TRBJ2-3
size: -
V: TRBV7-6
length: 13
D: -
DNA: TGTGCCAGCAGCCCGAACCCAACAGGATCTGAGTATTTT
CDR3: CASSPNPTGSEYF

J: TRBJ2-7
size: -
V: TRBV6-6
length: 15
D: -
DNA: TGTGCCAGCAGTTACTCTGGGACTGGATCCTACGAGCAGTACTTC
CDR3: CASSYSGTGSYEQYF

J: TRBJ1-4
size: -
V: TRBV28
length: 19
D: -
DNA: TGTGCCAGCAGTTTGTCTTTTTTGAGGGGGGGTGTTTTAAATGAAAAACTGTTTTTT
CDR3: CASSLSFLRGGVLNEKLFF

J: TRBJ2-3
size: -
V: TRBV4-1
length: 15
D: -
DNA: TGCGCCAGCAGCCCATTGGACAGCCTGGAGGATACGCAGTATTTT
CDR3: CASSPLDSLEDTQYF

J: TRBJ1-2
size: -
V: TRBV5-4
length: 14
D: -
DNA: TGTGCCAGCAGCCGACAATCCGTCGACTATGGCTACACCTTC
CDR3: CASSRQSVDYGYTF

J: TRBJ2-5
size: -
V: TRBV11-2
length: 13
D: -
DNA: TGTGCCAGCAGCTCAGGGCTAAAAGAGACCCAGTACTTC
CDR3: CASSSGLKETQYF

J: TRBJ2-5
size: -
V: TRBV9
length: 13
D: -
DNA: TGTGCCAGCAGCGTTCGGGTTCTGGAGACCCAGTACTTC
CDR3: CASSVRVLETQYF

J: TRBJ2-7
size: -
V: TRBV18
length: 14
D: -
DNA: TGTGCCAGCTCACCGATGGCCATCTCTGGCGAGCAGTACTTC
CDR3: CASSPMAISGEQYF

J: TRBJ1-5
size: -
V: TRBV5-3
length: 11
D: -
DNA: TGTGCCAGAAGCTTGGTACAGCCCCAGCATTTT
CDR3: CARSLVQPQHF

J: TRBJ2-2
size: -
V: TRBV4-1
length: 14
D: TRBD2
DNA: TGCGCCAGCAGCCGGACGGGGGGCACCGGGGAGCTGTTTTTT
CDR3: CASSRTGGTGELFF

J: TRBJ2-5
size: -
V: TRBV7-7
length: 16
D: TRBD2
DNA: TGTGCCAGCAGCATAAGGACTAGCGGGGGGCCGGAGACCCAGTACTTC
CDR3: CASSIRTSGGPETQYF

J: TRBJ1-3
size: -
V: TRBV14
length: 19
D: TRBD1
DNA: TGTGCCAGCAGCCCCTACCGGGACAGGGGGGGAAGCTCTGGAAACACCATATATTTT
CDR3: CASSPYRDRGGSSGNTIYF

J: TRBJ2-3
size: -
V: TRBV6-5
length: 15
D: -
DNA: TGTGCCAGCAGTTATGCTAGAACTAGCACAGATACGCAGTATTTT
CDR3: CASSYARTSTDTQYF

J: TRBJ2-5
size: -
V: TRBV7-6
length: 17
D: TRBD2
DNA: TGTGCCAGCAGCTTAGGCGCGAGCGGGGGTCGGCGGGAGACCCAGTACTTC
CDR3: CASSLGASGGRRETQYF

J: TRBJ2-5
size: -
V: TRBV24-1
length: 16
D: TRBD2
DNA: TGTGCCACCAGTGATTTACAATTCGGGGGGCAAGAGACCCAGTACTTC
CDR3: CATSDLQFGGQETQYF

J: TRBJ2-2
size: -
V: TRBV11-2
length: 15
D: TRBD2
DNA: TGTGCCAGCAGCCTATTCCCGGGGGGCACCGGGGAGCTGTTTTTT
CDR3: CASSLFPGGTGELFF

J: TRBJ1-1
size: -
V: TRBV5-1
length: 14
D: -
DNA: TGCGCCAGCAGCCGCATGGGCCCCAGGACTGAAGCTTTCTTT
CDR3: CASSRMGPRTEAFF

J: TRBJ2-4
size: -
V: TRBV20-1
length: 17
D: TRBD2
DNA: TGCAGTGCTAGTACTCCGCGGGGGGACTTAGCCAAAAACATTCAGTACTTC
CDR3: CSASTPRGDLAKNIQYF

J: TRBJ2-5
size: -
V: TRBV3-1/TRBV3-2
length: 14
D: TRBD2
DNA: TGTGCCAGCAGCCACCTAGCGGGTAAAGAGACCCAGTACTTC
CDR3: CASSHLAGKETQYF

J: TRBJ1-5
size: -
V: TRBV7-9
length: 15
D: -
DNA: TGTGCCAGCAGCTTAGACAACAGTTTTAATCAGCCCCAGCATTTT
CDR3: CASSLDNSFNQPQHF

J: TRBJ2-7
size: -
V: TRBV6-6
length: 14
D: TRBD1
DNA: TGTGCCAGCAGTTACCGGGACAGAATTTACGAGCAGTACTTC
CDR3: CASSYRDRIYEQYF

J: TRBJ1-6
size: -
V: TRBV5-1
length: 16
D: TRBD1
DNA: TGCGCCAGCAGCGATGCAGGGGGTGTGGATAATTCACCCCTCCACTTT
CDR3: CASSDAGGVDNSPLHF

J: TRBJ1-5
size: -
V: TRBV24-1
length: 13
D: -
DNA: TGTGCCACCAGTGCACGGAGCAATCAGCCCCAGCATTTT
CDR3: CATSARSNQPQHF

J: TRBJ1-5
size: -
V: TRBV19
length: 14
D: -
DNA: TGTGCCAGCCTCCCCCCGGGTAGCAATCAGCCCCAGCATTTT
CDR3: CASLPPGSNQPQHF

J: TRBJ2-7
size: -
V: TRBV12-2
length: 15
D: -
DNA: TGTGCAAGTCGCTTAGATCGTAGGGGAGGCTACGAGCAGTACTTC
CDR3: CASRLDRRGGYEQYF

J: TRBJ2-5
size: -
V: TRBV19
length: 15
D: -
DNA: TGTGCCAGTAGTAATCCCAGGTTTTCAGGAGAGACCCAGTACTTC
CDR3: CASSNPRFSGETQYF

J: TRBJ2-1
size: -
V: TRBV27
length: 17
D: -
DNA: TGTGCCAGCAGCTCAACCTTTGCGGGTATCGGGGACAATGAGCAGTTCTTC
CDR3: CASSSTFAGIGDNEQFF

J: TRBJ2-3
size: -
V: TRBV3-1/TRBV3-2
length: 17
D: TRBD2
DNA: TGTGCCAGCAGCCACCCGTTAGCGGGGGGGCGTACAGATACGCAGTATTTT
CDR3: CASSHPLAGGRTDTQYF

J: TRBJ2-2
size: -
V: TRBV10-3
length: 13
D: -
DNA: TGTGCCATCATGGGCACGAACACCGGGGAGCTGTTTTTT
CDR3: CAIMGTNTGELFF

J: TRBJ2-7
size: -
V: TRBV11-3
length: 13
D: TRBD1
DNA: TGTGCCAGCAGCTTATTTACAGGGGCCGAGCAGTACTTC
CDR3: CASSLFTGAEQYF

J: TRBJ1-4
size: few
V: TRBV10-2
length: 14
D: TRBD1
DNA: TGCGCCAGCAGGGGGACAGGGCCTAATGAAAAACTGTTTTTT
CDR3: CASRGTGPNEKLFF

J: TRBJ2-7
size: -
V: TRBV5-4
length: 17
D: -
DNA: TGTGCCAGCAGCCCCACGAGCGCGGGGCCCGTTTCCTACGAGCAGTACTTC
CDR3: CASSPTSAGPVSYEQYF

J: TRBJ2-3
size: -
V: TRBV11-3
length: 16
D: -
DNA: TGTGCCAGCAGCTCCCGGACTTCCTCTAGCACAGATACGCAGTATTTT
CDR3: CASSSRTSSSTDTQYF

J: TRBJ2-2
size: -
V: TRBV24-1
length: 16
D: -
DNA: TGTGCCACCAGTGATGCAGGGGTGTTTGACACCGGGGAGCTGTTTTTT
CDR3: CATSDAGVFDTGELFF

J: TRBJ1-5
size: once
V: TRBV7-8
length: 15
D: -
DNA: TGTGCCAGCAGCGCCGCGGGAGCGGACAATCAGCCCCAGCATTTT
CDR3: CASSAAGADNQPQHF

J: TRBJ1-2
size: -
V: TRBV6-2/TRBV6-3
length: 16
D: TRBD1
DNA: TGTGCCAGCAGTTACTCGACAGGGTTTAAAGACTATGGCTACACCTTC
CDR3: CASSYSTGFKDYGYTF

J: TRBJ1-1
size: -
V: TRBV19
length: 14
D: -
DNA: TGTGCCAGCAGCCAGTTCGGGGGATCCACTGAAGCTTTCTTT
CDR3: CASSQFGGSTEAFF

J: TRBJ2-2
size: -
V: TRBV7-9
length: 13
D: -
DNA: TGTGCCAGCAGCTCTCCGGTAGCCGGGGAGCTGTTTTTT
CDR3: CASSSPVAGELFF

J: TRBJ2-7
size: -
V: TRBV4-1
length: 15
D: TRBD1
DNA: TGCGCCAGCAGCCTAGCCGGGACAGGGGACTACGAGCAGTACTTC
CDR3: CASSLAGTGDYEQYF